The 23 T cell receptor beta chains below were found in one sample sequenced in a study of response to subunit inactivated influenza vaccine. One entry per CDR3 protein results from TCRdb running MiXCR on the RT-PCR reads. The sample shows approximately 700,000 distinct CDR3 sequences, about 14% of them seen only once. Material: PBMCs from blood, obtained 14 to 15 days before vaccination. These receptor sequences come from a man aged 45-65 years who received an inactivated influenza vaccine.

This CDR3 is CSARLGTSIGTDTQYF. CDR3 nucleotide sequence: TGCAGTGCTAGATTGGGGACTAGCATCGGAACAGATACGCAGTATTTT. This chain connects TRBV20-1 to TRBJ2-3; 9 bases are a match to TRBD2. The CDR3 has 16 residues. In germline, CDR1 is DFQATT, CDR2 SNEGSKA (reference sequence). Germline trimming cut 2 bases from V and 3 bases from J; bases unmatched to any gene: 9.

This clonotype was counted at least ten times. This chain links TRBV9 with TRBJ2-1; TRBD2 matches 10 bases. The germline V gene encodes CDR1 SGDLS and CDR2 YYNGEE. CDR3 length equals 15 residues. The ends lost 0 bases at V and 9 bases at J; junction bases unmatched: 6. CDR3 amino acids: CASSVASGRQREQFF. The CDR3 region has the DNA TGTGCCAGCAGCGTAGCTAGCGGGAGACAGCGTGAGCAGTTCTTC.

This clonotype turned up a few times. The CDR3 protein is CASNPTRQGSYNSPLHF. The CDR3 nucleotides are TGTGCCAGCAACCCGACACGACAAGGGTCCTATAATTCACCCCTCCACTTT. The genes are TRBV21-1 and TRBJ1-6; no DNA check was done on the table's D call, TRBD1. TRBV21-1 is termed a pseudogene. This CDR3 is built from 17 residues.

Only a few counts were recorded for this clonotype. The J gene is TRBJ2-1, the V gene TRBV3-1, with 9 bases aligning to TRBD2. The CDR3 consists of 18 residues. CDR1 LGHDT and CDR2 YNNKEL come from the germline V gene (reference sequence). V shed 0 bases and J 7 bases; nucleotides not matched to a gene: 13. The CDR3 is CASSQDLMASGNLNEQFF. In nucleotides, the CDR3 is TGTGCCAGCAGCCAAGATTTGATGGCTAGCGGGAATTTAAATGAGCAGTTCTTC.

The genes are TRBV6-1 and TRBJ1-2; 9 bases fit TRBD1. The CDR3 consists of 15 residues. Germline-derived CDR1 and CDR2 are MNHNS and SASEGT. The ends lost 6 bases at V and 3 bases at J; junction bases unmatched: 8. CDR3: CASSPGTGRDYGYTF. As DNA, the CDR3 is TGTGCCAGCAGCCCAGGGACAGGGAGAGACTATGGCTACACCTTC.

In this sample, this clonotype turned up a few times. The V and J genes are TRBV12-3 or TRBV12-4 and TRBJ1-6; TRBD1 might be the D (6 bases). The CDR3 is made up of 14 amino acids. Trimming pared 6 bases from V and 7 bases from J, leaving 13 bases between. This chain's CDR3 is CASSSARGNSPLHF. The CDR3, as DNA: TGTGCCAGCAGCTCCGCGAGGGGGAATTCACCCCTCCACTTT.

This clonotype has only a few counts. This chain links TRBV12-3 or TRBV12-4 with TRBJ2-2; TRBD2 agrees at 8 bases. The junction had 7 bases not matched to a gene; V was cut back by 6 bases and J by 7 bases. There are 14 residues in the CDR3. CDR3 region: CASRPGLAGGELFF. DNA for the CDR3: TGTGCCAGCAGACCTGGACTAGCTGGCGGGGAGCTGTTTTTT.

This clonotype was seen a few times. The CDR3 DNA reads TGTGCCAGCAGTCCCGATGGAGCGGGGGCCCCCTACAATGAGCAGTTCTTC. Amino acid sequence: CASSPDGAGAPYNEQFF. The rearrangement uses TRBV6-1 and TRBJ2-1; 8 nucleotides agree with TRBD2. The CDR3 totals 17 residues. The junction had 11 bases not matched to a gene; V was cut back by 5 bases and J by 2 bases. CDR1 and CDR2 from the germline V gene are MNHNS and SASEGT.

This clonotype was seen at least ten times. The rearrangement joins TRBV12-3 or TRBV12-4 to TRBJ2-5; no clear D. The CDR3 has 15 amino acids. V was shortened by 3 bases and J by 1 base, with 12 bases between the two germline ends. The CDR3 region has the DNA TGTGCCAGCAGTTTTTCACACTCCGCCCAAGAGACCCAGTACTTC. Its protein product is CASSFSHSAQETQYF.

The chain employs TRBV30 and TRBJ2-1; no firm D call. The CDR3 contains 11 residues. The germline CDR1 and CDR2 sequences are GTSNPN and SVGIG (reference sequence). V was shortened by 5 bases and J by 2 bases, with 4 bases between the two germline ends. In DNA, the CDR3 is TGTGCCTGGGCTCCCTACAATGAGCAGTTCTTC. The encoded protein is CAWAPYNEQFF.

This sequence joins TRBV5-1 and TRBJ2-1, with TRBD1 matching 7 bases. CDR3 length equals 20 residues. The germline V gene has CDR1 SGHRS and CDR2 YFSETQ. V gave up 0 bases and J gave up 1 base; unmatched junction bases: 16. The CDR3 nucleotides read TGCGCCAGCAGCTTGGCCCCCCAGGGGGTCGGGTGGAGGTCCTACAATGAGCAGTTCTTC. It translates to CASSLAPQGVGWRSYNEQFF.

In its sample, this clonotype was seen a few times. Mismatch with germline at one junction end may stem from a read error. This rearrangement joins TRBV20-1 to TRBJ1-2; D is uncertain. The CDR3 consists of 11 residues. The germline gives CDR1 DFQATT, CDR2 SNEGSKA (reference sequence). The CDR3 DNA reads TGCAGTCATCGGACGCAGGCCCTATCCTCCTTC. Translating gives CSHRTQALSSF.

For this clonotype: A read error may be the cause here, since a much bigger clone is one base away. This CDR3 is CSVGRRGIPYKQYF. The CDR3 bases are TGCAGCGTGGGCCGACGGGGTATCCCCTACAAGCAGTACTTC. V usage is TRBV29-1 and J usage is TRBJ2-7, with a tentative D call TRBD2 (5 bases). The CDR3 sequence is 14 residues long. Per germline, CDR1 SQVTM and CDR2 ANQGSEA.

The CDR3 DNA sequence: TGCAGTGCCGAGAACCTACAGGGCGCTAATGAAAAACTGTTTTTT. This codes for CSAENLQGANEKLFF. V gene TRBV20-1 combines with J gene TRBJ1-4, with D possibly matching TRBD1 (6 bases). The CDR3 covers 15 residues. CDR1 and CDR2 (germline): DFQATT, SNEGSKA (reference sequence). V lost 6 bases and J 3 bases, leaving 17 bases between the germline ends.

The chain joins TRBV20-1 to TRBJ2-2; 8 positions match TRBD1. Germline assignment: CDR1 DFQATT and CDR2 SNEGSKA (reference sequence). Trimming at V came to 1 base and at J to 6 bases, leaving 7 bases not matched to a gene. The CDR3 spans 15 residues. The CDR3 here is CSARVAGGSSGELFF. In nucleotides, the CDR3 is TGCAGTGCTAGAGTGGCAGGGGGCTCGTCCGGGGAGCTGTTTTTT.

The CDR3: CASSDPTEAFF. The CDR3 DNA follows: TGTGCCAGCAGTGACCCCACTGAAGCTTTCTTT. The gene calls are TRBV25-1 and TRBJ1-1; D is unclear. V lost 3 bases to trimming and J lost 4 bases, with 3 bases between them. Germline V gives CDR1 MGHDK, CDR2 SYGVNS. The CDR3 has 11 amino acids.

The chain is built from TRBV2 and TRBJ1-2, with D maybe TRBD1 (6 bases). Germline CDR1 is SNHLY and CDR2 is FYNNEI. The CDR3 has 19 residues. V lost 4 bases and J lost 4, with 28 bases in between. CDR3 amino acids: CASSAPNWDILQWSYGYTF. Here the CDR3 DNA reads TGTGCCAGCAGTGCCCCAAACTGGGACATACTACAATGGAGCTATGGCTACACCTTC.

This clonotype was observed a few times. V is TRBV20-1 and J is TRBJ2-7, with 8 bases aligning to TRBD2. CDR3 length: 14 amino acids. V lost 6 bases to trimming and J lost 2 bases; unmatched junction nucleotides: 9. Germline assignment: CDR1 DFQATT and CDR2 SNEGSKA (reference sequence). The CDR3: CSAESSGGPYEQYF. The CDR3 bases are TGCAGTGCAGAGTCAAGCGGGGGTCCCTACGAGCAGTACTTC.

In this sample, this clonotype turned up a few times. A junction boundary mismatches the germline segment, possibly from a read error. This chain connects TRBV20-1 to TRBJ2-7; TRBD2 is a possible D gene (5 bases). Germline V lookup: CDR1 DFQATT, CDR2 SNEGSKA (reference sequence). The CDR3 has 13 amino acids. The CDR3 region has the DNA TGCAGCGCTAACCCCACGAGGGCCTACGAGCAGTACTTC. Protein product: CSANPTRAYEQYF.

This rearrangement joins TRBV12-3 or TRBV12-4 to TRBJ2-2, with TRBD2 identical over 8 bases. Trimming took 2 bases from V and 3 from J; bases not matched to a gene: 2. The CDR3 runs to 15 residues. CDR3: CASSLFGGDTGELFF. CDR3 DNA sequence: TGTGCCAGCAGTTTATTCGGGGGGGACACCGGGGAGCTGTTTTTT.

The rearrangement joins TRBV7-2 to TRBJ2-1; 7 bases are shared with TRBD1. Germline V lookup: CDR1 SGHTA, CDR2 FQGNSA. The CDR3 loop spans 14 amino acids. V shed 1 base and J 9 bases; nucleotides not matched to a gene: 6. The CDR3 protein is CASSLDEGATEQFF. The CDR3 DNA sequence: TGTGCCAGCAGCTTAGATGAGGGGGCCACTGAGCAGTTCTTC.

This clonotype showed up just a few times. This chain links TRBV7-9 with TRBJ1-2; D gene uncertain. The CDR3 runs 11 residues. Germline values: CDR1 SEHNR, CDR2 FQNEAQ (reference sequence). Trimming took off 5 bases at V and 8 bases at J, with 9 bases between the two ends. CDR3 region: CASSRTGGYTF. The CDR3 bases are TGTGCCAGCAGCCGAACCGGGGGCTACACCTTC.

The DNA of the CDR3 is TGCAGTGCGCCTAGGCCGGGAGGGGAAACCGGGGAGCTGTTTTTT. Translation gives CSAPRPGGETGELFF. The chain recombines TRBV20-1 with TRBJ2-2, with TRBD2 matching over 8 bases. In germline, CDR1 is DFQATT, CDR2 SNEGSKA (reference sequence). With V trimmed by 6 bases and J by 5 bases, 11 bases remained unmatched. The CDR3 has 15 amino acids.